These 11 T cell receptor beta chains were sequenced from one sample in a study of technical replicates of blood from four donors. Measured with immunoSEQ multiplex PCR; TCRdb has only the in-frame clones, and not every one. This table has fewer than 100,000 clones, about 95% appearing once. Sequenced: T cells isolated from PBMCs. These receptor sequences come from a human donor in good health.

This chain connects TRBV7-2 to TRBJ2-3; 7 bases match TRBD2. CDR3 size: 16 residues. Germline CDR1 reads SGHTA; CDR2 reads FQGNSA. The V and J ends lost 3 bases and 2 bases, in that order; junction bases with no gene match: 8. Here the CDR3 DNA reads TGTGCCAGCAGCTTGATGCTTCGGGAGGTCACAGATACGCAGTATTTT. Its translation is CASSLMLREVTDTQYF.

This clone was seen a single time. The chain recombines TRBV9 with TRBJ1-2, with 9 bases lining up with TRBD1. The J segment lost 14 bases and the V segment lost 3 bases, leaving 5 bases of the junction unmatched. The V gene's germline CDR1 is SGDLS and CDR2 YYNGEE. The CDR3 is made up of 11 amino acids. CDR3 in amino acids: CASSAGQGLTF. In nucleotides, the CDR3 is TGTGCCAGCAGCGCGGGACAGGGTCTAACCTTC.

The chain uses TRBV14 and TRBJ2-2, with unresolved D. Trimming removed 7 bases from V and 4 bases from J, with 10 bases in between. This CDR3 region has 13 residues. Germline V gene sequence: CDR1 SGHDN, CDR2 FVKESK. The CDR3 DNA reads TGTGCCAGCAATCGTTATAGCACCGGGGAGCTGTTTTTT. Amino acid sequence: CASNRYSTGELFF.

The chain couples TRBV19 to TRBJ2-7, with 7 positions matching TRBD1. CDR3 size: 16 residues. The junction had 12 bases not matched to a gene; V was cut back by 5 bases and J by 2 bases. CDR1 LNHDA and CDR2 SQIVND come from the germline V gene (reference sequence). The CDR3 DNA sequence: TGTGCCAGTAGTTCCGCTCGGGGACAGAGGACCTACGAGCAGTACTTC. Its translation: CASSSARGQRTYEQYF.

The V gene is TRBV25-1, the J gene TRBJ2-7; 8 bases line up with TRBD2. The CDR3 has 15 amino acids. Trimming cost V 3 bases and J 3 bases; bases outside gene matches: 7. Germline V gives CDR1 MGHDK, CDR2 SYGVNS. The CDR3 coding sequence is TGTGCCAGCAGTGACACGTCTAGCGGGCGCTACGAGCAGTACTTC. This gives the protein CASSDTSSGRYEQYF.

The chain is built from TRBV27 and TRBJ2-1, with 7 bases fitting TRBD1. J lost 8 bases, V lost 5 bases, and 3 bases had no gene match. This CDR3 comprises 12 residues. Germline assignment: CDR1 MNHEY and CDR2 SMNVEV (reference sequence). The CDR3 DNA reads TGTGCCAGCAGTAAGACAGGGTATGAGCAGTTCTTC. Protein: CASSKTGYEQFF.

The CDR3 coding sequence is TGTGCCAGCAGTTTATCGGCGACAGGGGGGGAGACCCAGTACTTC. It is translated as CASSLSATGGETQYF. The chain carries TRBV28 and TRBJ2-5, with 9 bases lining up with TRBD1. CDR3 length: 15 amino acids. Germline V gene sequence: CDR1 MDHEN, CDR2 SYDVKM. Unmatched junction bases numbered 5, after V lost 1 base and J lost 5 bases.

The chain is built from TRBV9 and TRBJ2-1, with 10 bases matching TRBD2. Germline loops: CDR1 SGDLS, CDR2 YYNGEE. The CDR3 extends over 15 amino acids. The junction had 6 bases not matched to a gene; V was cut back by 3 bases and J by 6 bases. The DNA for the CDR3 is TGTGCCAGCAGCGCTAGCGGGAGATCCCCCAATGAGCAGTTCTTC. This sequence encodes CASSASGRSPNEQFF.

The genes are TRBV7-3 and TRBJ2-3; D possibly corresponds to TRBD2 (5 bases). CDR1 and CDR2 from the germline V gene are SGHTA and FQGTGA. The CDR3 sequence is 15 residues long. V lost 2 bases and J 5 bases, leaving 14 bases between the germline ends. As DNA, the CDR3 is TGTGCCAGCAGCTTAGAACTAGGCAGGAGAGATACGCAGTATTTT. Encoded protein: CASSLELGRRDTQYF.

This rearrangement joins TRBV2 to TRBJ2-1, with D tentatively TRBD2 (6 bases). This CDR3 has 13 amino acids. Trimming cost V 8 bases and J 6 bases, with 14 bases left between them. CDR1 and CDR2 from the germline V gene are SNHLY and FYNNEI. The CDR3 protein is CASDQRAINEQFF. CDR3 DNA sequence: TGTGCCAGCGATCAGCGGGCGATCAATGAGCAGTTCTTC.

The rearrangement links TRBV2 to TRBJ1-4; D might be TRBD1 (5 bases). In germline, CDR1 is SNHLY, CDR2 FYNNEI. The CDR3 has 13 amino acids. Trimming took 9 bases from V and 3 from J, leaving 11 bases between them. This CDR3 reads CASEWGANEKLFF. As DNA, the CDR3 is TGTGCCAGTGAATGGGGGGCTAATGAAAAACTGTTTTTT. Full variable domain (remainder filled in from reference TRBV2 and TRBJ1-4): EPEVTQTPSHQVTQMGQEVILRCVPISNHLYFYWYRQILGQKVEFLVSFYNNEISEKSEIFDDQFSVERPDGSNFTLKIRSTKLEDSAMYFCASEWGANEKLFFGSGTQLSVL.